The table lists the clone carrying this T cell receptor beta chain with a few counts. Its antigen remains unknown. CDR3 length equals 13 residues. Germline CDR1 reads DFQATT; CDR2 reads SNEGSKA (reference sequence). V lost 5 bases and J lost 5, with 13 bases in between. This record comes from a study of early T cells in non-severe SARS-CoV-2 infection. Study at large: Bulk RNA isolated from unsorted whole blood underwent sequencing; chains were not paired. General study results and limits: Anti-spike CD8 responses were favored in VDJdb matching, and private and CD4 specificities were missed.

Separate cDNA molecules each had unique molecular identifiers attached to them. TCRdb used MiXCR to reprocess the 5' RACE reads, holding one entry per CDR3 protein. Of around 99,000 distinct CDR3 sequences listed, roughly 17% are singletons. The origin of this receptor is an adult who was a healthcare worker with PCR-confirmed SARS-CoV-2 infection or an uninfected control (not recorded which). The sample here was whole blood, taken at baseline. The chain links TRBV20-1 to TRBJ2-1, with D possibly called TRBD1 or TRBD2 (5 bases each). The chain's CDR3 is CSADLGTDNEQFF. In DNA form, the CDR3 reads TGCAGTGCTGACCTCGGGACCGACAATGAGCAGTTCTTC.